The 11 T cell receptor beta chains below were found in one sample sequenced in a study of T cells in Graves' hyperthyroidism and ophthalmopathy. From RNA transcripts, TCR beta CDR3 regions were amplified. In the first-round RT-PCR of the TCR CDR3, the HTBI primer set was used. MiXCR, run by TCRdb on the multiplex PCR reads, gives a single entry per CDR3 protein. The table shows about 400,000 distinct CDR3 sequences, with about 15% occurring only once. The sequencing sample was made of blood. Receptor source: a woman in her 30s with Graves' hyperthyroidism.

There are a few counts of this clonotype. V and J are TRBV7-9 and TRBJ2-2, with D perhaps given as TRBD1 or TRBD2 (5 bases each). The CDR3 spans 15 residues. Germline V gene lookup returns CDR1 SEHNR and CDR2 FQNEAQ (reference sequence). V lost 8 bases, J lost 4 bases, and 17 bases lay in between. The CDR3 region is CASLSLRGRTGELFF. DNA for the CDR3: TGTGCCAGCCTGAGCCTTCGGGGCCGCACCGGGGAGCTGTTTTTT.

This clonotype has at least ten counts. The V gene is TRBV3-1, the J gene TRBJ2-3; 7 positions agree with TRBD1. This CDR3 comprises 18 residues. The germline V gene has CDR1 LGHDT and CDR2 YNNKEL (reference sequence). V lost 4 bases, J lost 7 bases, and 20 bases stayed unmatched. Here the CDR3 reads CASSRLKSSGTADNTQYF. The CDR3 bases are TGTGCCAGCAGCCGCCTGAAATCCTCCGGGACAGCTGACAATACGCAGTATTTT.

This clonotype was seen ten or more times. J is TRBJ2-1 and V is TRBV28; TRBD2 matches 7 bases. Germline V gene data show CDR1 as MDHEN and CDR2 as SYDVKM. The CDR3 runs 13 residues. Unmatched junction bases numbered 12, after V lost 7 bases and J lost 12 bases. The CDR3 loop is CASIKPRGRGQFF. The CDR3 nucleotides read TGTGCCAGCATTAAACCTCGCGGGAGAGGGCAGTTCTTC.

Notes on this clonotype: This may arise from a read error, as a much more abundant clone is one base away. This chain connects TRBV30 to TRBJ2-3; D may be TRBD1 or TRBD2 (5 bases each). CDR1 GTSNPN and CDR2 SVGIG come from the germline V gene (reference sequence). The CDR3 is made up of 17 amino acids. The CDR3 sequence is CAWSYSFGGGRTDAQYF. DNA for the CDR3: TGTGCCTGGAGTTATAGTTTTGGGGGTGGAAGAACAGATGCGCAGTATTTT.

This clonotype was seen ten or more times. This chain uses TRBV10-2 with TRBJ2-7; 8 nucleotides line up with TRBD2. This CDR3 region has 13 residues. J was trimmed by 7 bases and V by 8 bases; bases with no gene match: 10. CDR1 and CDR2 (germline): WSHSY, SAAADI. CDR3 loop: CASAKGLVGEQYF. The CDR3 coding sequence is TGCGCCAGCGCCAAGGGACTAGTTGGTGAGCAGTACTTC.

This clonotype has a count of ten or more. The chain is built from TRBV5-5 and TRBJ1-1; D remains ambiguous. CDR1 SGHKS and CDR2 YYEKEE come from the germline V gene (reference sequence). The V end lost 0 bases, the J end lost 4 bases, and 13 bases lay between the germline ends. The CDR3 length is 15 residues. CDR3 in amino acids: CASSLDDRRGTEAFF. The CDR3 DNA sequence: TGTGCCAGCAGCTTGGATGACCGCCGGGGCACTGAAGCTTTCTTT.

This clonotype was recorded a few times. At one end, the junction sequence differs from germline, possibly due to a read error. CDR3 sequence: CACSVVPGYGANVLTF. The CDR3 region has the DNA TGTGCCTGCAGCGTAGTTCCAGGGTATGGGGCCAACGTCCTGACTTTC. The chain is built from TRBV9 and TRBJ2-6; the D gene is possibly TRBD1 (5 bases). Germline V gene lookup returns CDR1 SGDLS and CDR2 YYNGEE. CDR3 length: 16 amino acids.

The chain joins TRBV7-6 to TRBJ1-3; D unclear. CDR1 is SGHVS, CDR2 FNYEAQ, per germline. Trimming pared 4 bases from V and 0 bases from J, leaving 7 bases between. The CDR3 contains 14 residues. CDR3 nucleotide sequence: TGTGCCAGCAGCTCGTCTAGCTCTGGAAACACCATATATTTT. This sequence encodes CASSSSSSGNTIYF. The full variable domain, its missing parts supplied by reference TRBV7-6 and TRBJ1-3, is GAGVSQSPRYKVTKRGQDVALRCDPISGHVSLYWYRQALGQGPEFLTYFNYEAQQDKSGLPNDRFSAERPEGSISTLTIQRTEQRDSAMYRCASSSSSSGNTIYFGEGSWLTVV.

CDR3 loop: CASSTGTSGTETQYF. The CDR3 DNA is TGCGCCAGCAGCACCGGGACTAGCGGAACAGAGACCCAGTACTTC. The chain uses TRBV5-1 and TRBJ2-5; TRBD2 matches at 11 bases. Trimming took 4 bases from V and 4 from J; bases not matched to a gene: 6. The CDR3 covers 15 residues. Germline lookup yields CDR1 SGHRS and CDR2 YFSETQ.

This clonotype has more than one count but fewer than ten. The chain combines TRBV6-1 with TRBJ2-1; D is uncertain. CDR3 length: 16 amino acids. Germline CDR1 reads MNHNS; CDR2 reads SASEGT. Deletions cut 6 bases from V and 3 bases from J, with 18 bases between. The CDR3 sequence: CASSSVELSSYNEQFF. The CDR3 nucleotides read TGTGCCAGCAGCAGTGTGGAGTTGAGCAGCTACAATGAGCAGTTCTTC.

Only a few counts were recorded for this clonotype. V usage is TRBV5-4 and J usage is TRBJ2-7, with TRBD2 matching 13 bases. The CDR3 loop spans 14 amino acids. Germline CDR1 and CDR2: SGHNT and YYREEE (reference sequence). The J segment lost 6 bases and the V segment lost 3 bases, leaving 3 bases of the junction unmatched. The CDR3 sequence is CASSSRTSGSEQYF. In DNA, the CDR3 is TGTGCCAGCAGCTCGCGGACTAGCGGGAGCGAGCAGTACTTC.